This TCR beta chain was observed in a study of identical twins. Study-level findings and limits: Memory repertoires showed no such pattern, whereas abundant cord blood beta clonotypes carried fewer insertions. Out-of-frame alpha sequences that twins shared showed excess low generation probability.

The CDR3 length is 13 residues. With V trimmed by 3 bases and J by 7 bases, 4 bases remained unmatched. Germline V lookup: CDR1 MNHEY, CDR2 SMNVEV (reference sequence). One entry per CDR3 protein, called by TCRdb with MiXCR from the 5' RACE reads. The sample lists about 340,000 distinct CDR3 sequences, 12% occurring once. This clonotype was found a few times. Its antigen is not known. All donors were healthy, and all were Caucasian. The same sample was also studied in work on yellow fever vaccine responses in identical twins. From that second work: Vaccine-induced T cell responses in twins were reportedly observed to appear partly convergent, partly personalized.

What was sequenced was CD8+ T cells sorted from blood. This TCR derives from a woman between 18 and 30 years old in good health. The V gene is TRBV27, the J gene TRBJ2-7, with 9 bases lining up with TRBD1. The CDR3 sequence is CASSFGTGLEQYF. Here the CDR3 DNA reads TGTGCCAGCAGTTTCGGGACAGGGTTGGAGCAGTACTTC.